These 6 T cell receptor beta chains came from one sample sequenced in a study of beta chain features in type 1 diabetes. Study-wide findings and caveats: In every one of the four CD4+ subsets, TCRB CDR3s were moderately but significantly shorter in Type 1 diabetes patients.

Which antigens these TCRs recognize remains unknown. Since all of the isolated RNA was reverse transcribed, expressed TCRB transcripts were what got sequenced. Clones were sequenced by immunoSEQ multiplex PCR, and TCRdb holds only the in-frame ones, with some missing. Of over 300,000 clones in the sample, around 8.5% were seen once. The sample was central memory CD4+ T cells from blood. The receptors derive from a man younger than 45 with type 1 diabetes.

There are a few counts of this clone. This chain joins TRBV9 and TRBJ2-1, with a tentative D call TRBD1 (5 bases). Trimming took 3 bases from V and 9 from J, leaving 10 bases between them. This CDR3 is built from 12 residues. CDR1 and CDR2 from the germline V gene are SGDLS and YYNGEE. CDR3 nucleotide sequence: TGTGCCAGCAGCGCCCACCAGGGTGAGCAGTTCTTC. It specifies CASSAHQGEQFF.

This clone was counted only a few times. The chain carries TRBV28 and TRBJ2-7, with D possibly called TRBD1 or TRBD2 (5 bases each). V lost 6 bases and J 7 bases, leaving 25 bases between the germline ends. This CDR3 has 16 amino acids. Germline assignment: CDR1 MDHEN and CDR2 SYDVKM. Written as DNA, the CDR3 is TGTGCCAGCAGGGGCCACATAGGGTTCGGGGCCCGGGAGCAGTACTTC. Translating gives CASRGHIGFGAREQYF.

The CDR3 sequence: CASSNRQGRGGYTF. As DNA, the CDR3 is TGTGCCAGCAGCAACCGACAGGGCCGAGGCGGCTACACCTTC. The chain couples TRBV11-2 to TRBJ1-2; 7 nucleotides agree with TRBD1. The CDR3 spans 14 residues. Germline V gene lookup returns CDR1 SGHAT and CDR2 FQNNGV. J was trimmed by 8 bases and V by 5 bases; bases with no gene match: 11. Combining the CDR3 with reference TRBV11-2 and TRBJ1-2 gives the whole variable domain EAGVAQSPRYKIIEKRQSVAFWCNPISGHATLYWYQQILGQGPKLLIQFQNNGVVDDSQLPKDRFSAERLKGVDSTLKIQPAKLEDSAVYLCASSNRQGRGGYTFGSGTRLTVV.

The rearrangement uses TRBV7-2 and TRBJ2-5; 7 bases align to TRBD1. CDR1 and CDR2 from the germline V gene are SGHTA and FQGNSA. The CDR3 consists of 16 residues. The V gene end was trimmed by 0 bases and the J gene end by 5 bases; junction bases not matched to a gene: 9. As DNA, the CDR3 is TGTGCCAGCAGCTTAGCCGGGACAGTCCAAGGGGAGACCCAGTACTTC. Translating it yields CASSLAGTVQGETQYF. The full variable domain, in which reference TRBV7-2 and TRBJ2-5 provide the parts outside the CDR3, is GAGVSQSPSNKVTEKGKDVELRCDPISGHTALYWYRQSLGQGLEFLIYFQGNSAPDKSGLPSDRFSAERTGGSVSTLTIQRTQQEDSAVYLCASSLAGTVQGETQYFGPGTRLLVL.

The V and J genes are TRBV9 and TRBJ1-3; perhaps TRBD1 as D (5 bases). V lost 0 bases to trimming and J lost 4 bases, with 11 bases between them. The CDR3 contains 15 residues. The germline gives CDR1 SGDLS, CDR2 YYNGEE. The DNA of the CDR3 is TGTGCCAGCAGCGTAGCTCGGGGCGTCGGAAACACCATATATTTT. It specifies CASSVARGVGNTIYF.

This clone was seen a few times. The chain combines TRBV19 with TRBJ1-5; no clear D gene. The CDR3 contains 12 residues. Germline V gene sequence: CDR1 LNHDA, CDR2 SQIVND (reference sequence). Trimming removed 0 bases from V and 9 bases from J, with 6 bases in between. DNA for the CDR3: TGTGCCAGTAGTATAGAAAACGGGCCCCAGCATTTT. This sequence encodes CASSIENGPQHF.